What follows are 2 T cell receptor beta chains derived from one specimen sequenced in a study of OX40 agonist ivuxolimab in advanced cancers. Only in-frame clones appear in the TCRdb table, and some are missing; sequencing was by immunoSEQ multiplex PCR. The top ten hold roughly 0.26% of the sample, which has about 89,000 clones, 90% to 95% seen once. The starting material was CD4+ or CD8+ T cells sorted from blood, obtained in a trial of the OX40 agonist ivuxolimab. These receptors were collected from an adult with an advanced solid tumor such as melanoma, head and neck, liver or kidney cancer.

The chain has TRBV5-4 and TRBJ1-3, with D unclear. Per germline, CDR1 SGHNT and CDR2 YYREEE (reference sequence). The CDR3 covers 14 residues. Deletions cut 4 bases from V and 8 bases from J, with 16 bases between. The CDR3 protein is CASSERQVADTIYF. In DNA form, the CDR3 reads TGTGCCAGCAGCGAGAGACAAGTTGCGGACACCATATATTTT. Supplemented by reference TRBV5-4 and TRBJ1-3, the full variable domain reads ETGVTQSPTHLIKTRGQQVTLRCSSQSGHNTVSWYQQALGQGPQFIFQYYREEENGRGNFPPRFSGLQFPNYSSELNVNALELDDSALYLCASSERQVADTIYFGEGSWLTVV.

The chain carries TRBV6-1 and TRBJ1-1; possible D gene TRBD1, 5 bases. Germline V gives CDR1 MNHNS, CDR2 SASEGT. The V and J ends lost 2 bases and 5 bases respectively, with 21 bases between them. The CDR3 has 17 amino acids. The CDR3 DNA sequence: TGTGCCAGCAGTGAATTCAGTCCCAGGGAAAAGCGAACTGAAGCTTTCTTT. The encoded protein is CASSEFSPREKRTEAFF.